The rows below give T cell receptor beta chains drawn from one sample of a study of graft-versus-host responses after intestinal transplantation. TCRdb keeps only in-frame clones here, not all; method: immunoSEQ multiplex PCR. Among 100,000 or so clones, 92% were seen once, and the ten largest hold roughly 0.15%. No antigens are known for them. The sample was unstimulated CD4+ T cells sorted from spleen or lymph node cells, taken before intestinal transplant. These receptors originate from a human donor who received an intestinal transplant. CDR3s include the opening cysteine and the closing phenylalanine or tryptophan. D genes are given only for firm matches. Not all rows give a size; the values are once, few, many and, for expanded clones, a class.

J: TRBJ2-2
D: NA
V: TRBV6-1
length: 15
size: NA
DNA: TGTGCCAGCAGTGAATGGGGAGGGGGCACCGGGGAGCTGTTTTTT
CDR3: CASSEWGGGTGELFF

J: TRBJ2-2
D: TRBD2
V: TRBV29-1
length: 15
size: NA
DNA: TGCAGCGTTGTACTAGCGGGAGTTTCCACCGGGGAGCTGTTTTTT
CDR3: CSVVLAGVSTGELFF

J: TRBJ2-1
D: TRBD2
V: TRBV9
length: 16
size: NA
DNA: TGTGCCAGCAGCGTGCTAGGACTAGCGGGAGGCAATGAGCAGTTCTTC
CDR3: CASSVLGLAGGNEQFF

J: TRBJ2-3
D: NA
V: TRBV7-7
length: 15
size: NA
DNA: TGTGCCAGCAGCGGGGGGGCTAGCGGTACAGATACGCAGTATTTT
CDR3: CASSGGASGTDTQYF

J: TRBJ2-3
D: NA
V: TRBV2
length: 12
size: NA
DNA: TGTGCCAGCAGTCCAGGGACTGCTACGCAGTATTTT
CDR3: CASSPGTATQYF

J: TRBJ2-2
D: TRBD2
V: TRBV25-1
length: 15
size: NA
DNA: TGTGCCAGCAGTTTAGCGGGGGTAAACACCGGGGAGCTGTTTTTT
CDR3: CASSLAGVNTGELFF

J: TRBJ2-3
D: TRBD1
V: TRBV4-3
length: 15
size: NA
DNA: TGCGCCAGCAGCCAAAGGGACAGGGGGACGGATACGCAGTATTTT
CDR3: CASSQRDRGTDTQYF

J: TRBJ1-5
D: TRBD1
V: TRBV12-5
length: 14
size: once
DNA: TGTGCTAGTGGTTCGGACAGGGTTTTGCAGCCCCAGCATTTT
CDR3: CASGSDRVLQPQHF

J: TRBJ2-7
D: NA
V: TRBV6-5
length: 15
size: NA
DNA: TGTGCCAGGCCAAACCCAGGGTACGGCTCCTACGAGCAGTACTTC
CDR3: CARPNPGYGSYEQYF

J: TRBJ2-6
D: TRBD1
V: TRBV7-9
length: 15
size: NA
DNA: TGTGCCAGCAGCACTACAGGGGCTGGGGCCAACGTCCTGACTTTC
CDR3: CASSTTGAGANVLTF

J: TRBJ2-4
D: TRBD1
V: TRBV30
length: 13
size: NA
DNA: TGTGCCTGGAGTGTTGGGACAGTCGACATTCAGTACTTC
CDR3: CAWSVGTVDIQYF

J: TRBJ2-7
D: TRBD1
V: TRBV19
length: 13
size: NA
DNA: TGTGCCAGTAGTCCCCGGACAGGAGGAGAGCAGTACTTC
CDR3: CASSPRTGGEQYF

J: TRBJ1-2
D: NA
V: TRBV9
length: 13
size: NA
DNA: TGTGCCAGCAGCGTAGGAGGCGGGTATGGCTACACCTTC
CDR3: CASSVGGGYGYTF

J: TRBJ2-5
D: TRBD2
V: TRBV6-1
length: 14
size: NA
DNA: TGTGCCAGCAGTGAAAGCGGGAGCCGGGAGACCCAGTACTTC
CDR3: CASSESGSRETQYF

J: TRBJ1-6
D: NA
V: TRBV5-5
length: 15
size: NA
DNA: TGTGCCAGCAGCCTGTGGACAACGGATAATTCACCCCTCCACTTT
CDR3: CASSLWTTDNSPLHF

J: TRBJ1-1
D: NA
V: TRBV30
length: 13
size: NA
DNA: TGTGCCTGGAGTGTACCAGGGCATCCTGAAGCTTTCTTT
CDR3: CAWSVPGHPEAFF

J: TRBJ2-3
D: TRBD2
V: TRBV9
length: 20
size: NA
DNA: TGTGCCAGCAGCCCCACGGGGGGACTAGCGGGGGGGCCTAGCACAGATACGCAGTATTTT
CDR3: CASSPTGGLAGGPSTDTQYF

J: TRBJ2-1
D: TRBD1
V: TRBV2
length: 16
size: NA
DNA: TGTGCCAGCAGTGAACTCGGACAGGGGTCCCACAATGAGCAGTTCTTC
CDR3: CASSELGQGSHNEQFF

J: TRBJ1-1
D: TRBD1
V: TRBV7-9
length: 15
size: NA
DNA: TGTGCCAGCAACGACCCGGGACAGCCGAACACTGAAGCTTTCTTT
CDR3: CASNDPGQPNTEAFF

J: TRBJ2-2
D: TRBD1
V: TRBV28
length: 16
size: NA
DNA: TGTGCCAGCAGTTTTTCCGGGACAGGGGACGCCGGGGAGCTGTTTTTT
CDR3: CASSFSGTGDAGELFF

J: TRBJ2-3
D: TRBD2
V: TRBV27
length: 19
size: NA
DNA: TGTGCCAGCAGTTCGGAGCCGACTAGCGGCATGCATAACACAGATACGCAGTATTTT
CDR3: CASSSEPTSGMHNTDTQYF

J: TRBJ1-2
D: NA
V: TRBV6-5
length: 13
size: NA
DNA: TGTGCCAGCAGTTACCAGGGGAACTATGGCTACACCTTC
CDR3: CASSYQGNYGYTF

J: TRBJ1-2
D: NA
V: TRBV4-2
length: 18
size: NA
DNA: TGTGCCAGCAGCCAGCCCCCGGGACAACCAATAGAGCTCTATGGCTACACCTTC
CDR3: CASSQPPGQPIELYGYTF

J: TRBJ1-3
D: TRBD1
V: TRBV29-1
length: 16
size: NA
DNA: TGCAGCGCCTGTATGGGACAGGGGATCTCTGGAAACACCATATATTTT
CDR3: CSACMGQGISGNTIYF

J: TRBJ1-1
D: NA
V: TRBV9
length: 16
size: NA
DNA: TGTGCCAGCACACCGGGACACGAAATCATGAACACTGAAGCTTTCTTT
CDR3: CASTPGHEIMNTEAFF

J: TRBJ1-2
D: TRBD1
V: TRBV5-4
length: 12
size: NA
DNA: TGTGCCACCGAGACAGGGGGTCGGGGCTACACCTTC
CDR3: CATETGGRGYTF

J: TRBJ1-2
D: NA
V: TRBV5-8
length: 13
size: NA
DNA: TGTGCCAGCAGCTTGGGGCGGGGATCGGGCTACACCTTC
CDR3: CASSLGRGSGYTF

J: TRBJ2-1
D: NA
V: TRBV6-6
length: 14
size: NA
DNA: TGTGCCAGCAGTTATTATCGGGAGTCCTATGAGCAGTTCTTC
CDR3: CASSYYRESYEQFF

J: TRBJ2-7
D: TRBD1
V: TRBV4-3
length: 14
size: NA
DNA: TGCGCCAGCAGCAGGCGACAGGGCTCCTACGAGCAGTACTTC
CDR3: CASSRRQGSYEQYF

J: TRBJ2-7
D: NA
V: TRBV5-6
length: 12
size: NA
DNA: TGTGCCAGCAGCCTATCCGGGTACGAGCAGTACTTC
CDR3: CASSLSGYEQYF

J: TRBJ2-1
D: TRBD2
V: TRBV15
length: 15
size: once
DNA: TGTGCCACCAGCAGCGGGACTAGCGGTTACAATGAGCAGTTCTTC
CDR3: CATSSGTSGYNEQFF

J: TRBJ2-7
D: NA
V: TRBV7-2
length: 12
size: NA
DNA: TGTGCCAGCAGCTTAGCGCAGTACGAGCAGTACTTC
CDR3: CASSLAQYEQYF

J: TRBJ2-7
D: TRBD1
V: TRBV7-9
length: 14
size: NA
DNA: TGTGCCAGCAGCGAGAGGGACAGGGCCTACGAGCAGTACTTC
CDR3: CASSERDRAYEQYF

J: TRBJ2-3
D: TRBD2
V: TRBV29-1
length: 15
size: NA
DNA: TGCAGCGTTGAGGGACTAGCGGGAGACACAGATACGCAGTATTTT
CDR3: CSVEGLAGDTDTQYF

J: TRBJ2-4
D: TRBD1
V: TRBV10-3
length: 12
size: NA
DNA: TGTGCCGCCGGACAGGGCCTAAACATTCAGTACTTC
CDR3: CAAGQGLNIQYF

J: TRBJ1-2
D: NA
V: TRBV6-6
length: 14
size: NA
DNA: TGTGCCAGCAGTTGGGCGTTAGGGGCTGAGGGCTACACCTTC
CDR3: CASSWALGAEGYTF

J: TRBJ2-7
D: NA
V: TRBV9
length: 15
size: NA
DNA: TGTGCCAGCAGCGAGCAGACAGGGAGGTTTGTCGAGCAGTACTTC
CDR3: CASSEQTGRFVEQYF

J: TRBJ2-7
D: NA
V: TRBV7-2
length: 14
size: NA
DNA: TGTGCCAGCAACCAGAACACCCTCTCCTACGAGCAGTACTTC
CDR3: CASNQNTLSYEQYF

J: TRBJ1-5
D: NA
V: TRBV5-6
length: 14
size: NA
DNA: TGTGCCAGCAGCTCCGGGAGTAGCAATCAGCCCCAGCATTTT
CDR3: CASSSGSSNQPQHF

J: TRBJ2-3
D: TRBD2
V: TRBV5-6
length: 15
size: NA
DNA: TGTGCCAGCAGCCCCGGACTAGACCCCACAGATACGCAGTATTTT
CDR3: CASSPGLDPTDTQYF

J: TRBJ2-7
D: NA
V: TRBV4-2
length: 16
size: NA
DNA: TGTGCCAGCAGCCAAGTCGACGGGGTCGGCTCCTACGAGCAGTACTTC
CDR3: CASSQVDGVGSYEQYF

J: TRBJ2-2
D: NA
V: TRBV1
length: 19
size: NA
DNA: TGCACCAGCAGCCAAGTTACTAGCGGGGGGGCGGGTGAAACCGGGGAGCTGTTTTTT
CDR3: CTSSQVTSGGAGETGELFF

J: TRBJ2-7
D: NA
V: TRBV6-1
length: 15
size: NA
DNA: TGTGCCAGCAGTGTCGCTTTGGACAGTTCCTACGAGCAGTACTTC
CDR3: CASSVALDSSYEQYF

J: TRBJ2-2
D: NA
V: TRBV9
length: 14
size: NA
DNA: TGTGCCAGCAGCGTTTCAGGTCTCGCCGGGGAGCTGTTTTTT
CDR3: CASSVSGLAGELFF

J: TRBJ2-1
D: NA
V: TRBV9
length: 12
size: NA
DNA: TGTGCCAGCACAACCCCAGGGAATGAGCAGTTCTTC
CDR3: CASTTPGNEQFF